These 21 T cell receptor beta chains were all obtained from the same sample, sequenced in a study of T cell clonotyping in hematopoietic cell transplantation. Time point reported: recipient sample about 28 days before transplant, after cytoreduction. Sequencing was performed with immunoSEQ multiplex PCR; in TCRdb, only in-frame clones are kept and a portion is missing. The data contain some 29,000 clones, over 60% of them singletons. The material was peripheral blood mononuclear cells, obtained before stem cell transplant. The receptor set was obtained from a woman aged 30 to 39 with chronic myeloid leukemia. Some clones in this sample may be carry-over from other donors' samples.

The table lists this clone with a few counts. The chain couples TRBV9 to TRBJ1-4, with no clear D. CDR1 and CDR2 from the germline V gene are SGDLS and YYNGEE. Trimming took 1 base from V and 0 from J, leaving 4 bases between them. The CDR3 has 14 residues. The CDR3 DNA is TGTGCCAGCAGCGTACTAGCAACTAATGAAAAACTGTTTTTT. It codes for CASSVLATNEKLFF.

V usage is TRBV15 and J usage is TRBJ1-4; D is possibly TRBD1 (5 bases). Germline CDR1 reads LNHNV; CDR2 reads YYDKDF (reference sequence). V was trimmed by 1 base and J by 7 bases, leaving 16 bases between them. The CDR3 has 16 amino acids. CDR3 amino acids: CATSRVRTLTGEKLFF. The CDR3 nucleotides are TGTGCCACCAGCAGAGTGCGGACACTGACGGGTGAAAAACTGTTTTTT.

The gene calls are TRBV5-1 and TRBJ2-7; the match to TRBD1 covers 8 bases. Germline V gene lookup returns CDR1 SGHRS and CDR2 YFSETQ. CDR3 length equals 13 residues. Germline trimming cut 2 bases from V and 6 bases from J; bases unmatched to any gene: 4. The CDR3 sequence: CASSFATGGEQYF. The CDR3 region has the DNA TGCGCCAGCAGCTTCGCAACAGGGGGCGAGCAGTACTTC.

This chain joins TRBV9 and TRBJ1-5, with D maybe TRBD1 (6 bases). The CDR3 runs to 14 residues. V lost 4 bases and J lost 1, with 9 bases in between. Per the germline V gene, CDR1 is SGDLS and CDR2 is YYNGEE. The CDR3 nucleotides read TGTGCCAGCAGCCCAGGGGAAAGCAATCAGCCCCAGCATTTT. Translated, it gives CASSPGESNQPQHF.

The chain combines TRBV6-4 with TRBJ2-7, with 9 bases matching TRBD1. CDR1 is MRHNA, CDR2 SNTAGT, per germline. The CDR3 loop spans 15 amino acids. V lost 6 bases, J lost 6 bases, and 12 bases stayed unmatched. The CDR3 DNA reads TGTGCCAGCAGCAACCTACAGGGGGCGGTTTGCGAGCAGTACGTC. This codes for CASSNLQGAVCEQYV.

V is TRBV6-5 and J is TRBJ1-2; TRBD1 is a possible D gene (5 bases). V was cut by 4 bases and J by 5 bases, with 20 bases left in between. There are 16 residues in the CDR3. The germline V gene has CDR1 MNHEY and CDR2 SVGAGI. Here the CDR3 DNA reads TGTGCCAGCAGTTTACGAAGCGGGCGGGACTCTTATGGCTACACCTTC. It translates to CASSLRSGRDSYGYTF.

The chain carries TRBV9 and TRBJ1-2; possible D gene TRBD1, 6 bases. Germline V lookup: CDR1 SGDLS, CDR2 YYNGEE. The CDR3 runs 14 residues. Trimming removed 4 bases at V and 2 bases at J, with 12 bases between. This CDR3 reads CASSINTGNYGYTF. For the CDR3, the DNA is TGTGCCAGCAGCATAAACACAGGGAACTATGGCTACACCTTC.

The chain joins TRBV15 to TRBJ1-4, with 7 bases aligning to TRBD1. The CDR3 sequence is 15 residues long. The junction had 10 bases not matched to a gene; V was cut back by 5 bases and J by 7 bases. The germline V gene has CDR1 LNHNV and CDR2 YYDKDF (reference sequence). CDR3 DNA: TGTGCCACCAGCCTCTACGAAGGGGGCTCTGAAAAACTGTTTTTT. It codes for CATSLYEGGSEKLFF.

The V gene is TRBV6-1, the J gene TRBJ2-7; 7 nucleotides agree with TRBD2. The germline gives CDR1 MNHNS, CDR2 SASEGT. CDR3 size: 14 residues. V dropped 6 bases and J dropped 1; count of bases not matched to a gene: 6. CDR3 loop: CASRTGGYSYEQYV. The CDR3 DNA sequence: TGTGCCAGCAGGACGGGGGGTTATTCCTACGAGCAGTACGTC.

The CDR3 reads CAISQEANQPQHF. CDR3 nucleotides: TGTGCCATCAGCCAGGAGGCCAATCAGCCCCAGCATTTT. The chain carries TRBV10-3 and TRBJ1-5; no clear D gene. The V gene lost 6 bases and the J gene lost 3 bases, with 9 bases spanning the gap. This CDR3 is built from 13 residues. The germline V gene has CDR1 ENHRY and CDR2 SYGVKD.

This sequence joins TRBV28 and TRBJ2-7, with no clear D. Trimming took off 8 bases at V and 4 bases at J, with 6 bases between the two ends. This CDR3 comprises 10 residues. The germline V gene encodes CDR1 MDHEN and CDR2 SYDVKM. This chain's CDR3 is CASERYEQYF. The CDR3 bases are TGTGCCAGCGAACGGTACGAGCAGTACTTC.

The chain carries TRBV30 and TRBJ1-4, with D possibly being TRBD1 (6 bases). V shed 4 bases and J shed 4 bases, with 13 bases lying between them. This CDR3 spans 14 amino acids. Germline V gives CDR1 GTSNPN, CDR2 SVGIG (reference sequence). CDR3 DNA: TGTGCCTGGACCATGACAGGCCTTAATGAAAAACTGTTTTTT. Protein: CAWTMTGLNEKLFF.

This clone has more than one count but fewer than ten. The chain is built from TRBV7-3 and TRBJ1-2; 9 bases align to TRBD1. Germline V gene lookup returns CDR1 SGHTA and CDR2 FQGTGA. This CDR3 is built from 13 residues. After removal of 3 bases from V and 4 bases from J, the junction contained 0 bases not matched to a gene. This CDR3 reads CASSLGQGYGYTF. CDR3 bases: TGTGCCAGCAGCTTGGGACAGGGCTATGGCTACACCTTC.

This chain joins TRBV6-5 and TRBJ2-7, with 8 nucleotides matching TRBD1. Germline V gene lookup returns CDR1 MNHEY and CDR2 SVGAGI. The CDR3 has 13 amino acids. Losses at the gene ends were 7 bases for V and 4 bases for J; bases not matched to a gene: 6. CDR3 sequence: CASKGTGLYEQYF. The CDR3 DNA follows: TGTGCCAGCAAAGGGACAGGACTTTACGAGCAGTACTTC.

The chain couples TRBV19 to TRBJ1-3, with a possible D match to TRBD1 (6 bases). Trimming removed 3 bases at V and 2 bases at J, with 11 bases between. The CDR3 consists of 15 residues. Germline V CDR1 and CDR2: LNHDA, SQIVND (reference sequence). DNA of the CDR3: TGTGCCAGTAGTATTTGGGGGCTTACTGGAAACACCATATATTTT. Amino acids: CASSIWGLTGNTIYF. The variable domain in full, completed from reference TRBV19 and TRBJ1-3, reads DGGITQSPKYLFRKEGQNVTLSCEQNLNHDAMYWYRQDPGQGLRLIYYSQIVNDFQKGDIAEGYSVSREKKESFPLTVTSAQKNPTAFYLCASSIWGLTGNTIYFGEGSWLTVV.

The CDR3 is CASTREGGYEQYF. Written as DNA, the CDR3 is TGTGCCAGCACCCGCGAGGGGGGCTACGAGCAGTACTTC. The chain is built from TRBV2 and TRBJ2-7, with D possibly being TRBD1 or TRBD2 (6 bases each). Germline lookup yields CDR1 SNHLY and CDR2 FYNNEI. Trimming shortened V by 7 bases and J by 3 bases, and 13 bases separated the two germline ends. This CDR3 spans 13 amino acids.

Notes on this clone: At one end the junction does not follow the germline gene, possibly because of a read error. The CDR3 nucleotides are TGTGCCAGCAGTGAGCCCGGGGGCTACGAGCAGTGCTTC. Amino acids: CASSEPGGYEQCF. The genes are TRBV6-1 and TRBJ2-7, with D possibly called TRBD1 or TRBD2 (6 bases each). The CDR3 is 13 amino acids. Germline V gene lookup returns CDR1 MNHNS and CDR2 SASEGT.

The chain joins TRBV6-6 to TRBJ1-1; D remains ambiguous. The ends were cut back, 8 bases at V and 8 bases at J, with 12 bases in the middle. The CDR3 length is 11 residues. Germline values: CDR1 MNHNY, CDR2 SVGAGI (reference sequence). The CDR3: CASLEFSEAFF. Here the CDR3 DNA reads TGTGCCAGCCTCGAATTTTCGGAAGCTTTCTTT.

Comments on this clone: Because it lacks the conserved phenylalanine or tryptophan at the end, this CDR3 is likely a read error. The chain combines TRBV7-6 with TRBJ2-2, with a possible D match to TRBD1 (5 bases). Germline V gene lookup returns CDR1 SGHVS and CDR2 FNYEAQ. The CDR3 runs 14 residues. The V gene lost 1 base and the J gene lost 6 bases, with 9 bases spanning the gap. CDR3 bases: TGTGCCAGCAGCTTAGTCCCGACAGCCGGGGAGCTGTTTTAT. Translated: CASSLVPTAGELFY.

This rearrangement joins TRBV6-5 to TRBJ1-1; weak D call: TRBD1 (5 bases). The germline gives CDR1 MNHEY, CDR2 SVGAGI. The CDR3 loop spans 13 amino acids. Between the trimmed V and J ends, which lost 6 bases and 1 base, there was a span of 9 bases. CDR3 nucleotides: TGTGCCAGCAGGGGGGGGTGGAACACTGAAGCTTTCTTT. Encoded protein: CASRGGWNTEAFF.

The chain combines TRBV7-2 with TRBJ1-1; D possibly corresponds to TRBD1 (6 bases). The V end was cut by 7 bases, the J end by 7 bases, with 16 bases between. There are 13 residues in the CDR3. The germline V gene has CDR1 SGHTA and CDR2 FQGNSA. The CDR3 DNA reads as TGTGCCAGCAACCTAGGGGGGACGGGTGAAGCTTTCTTT. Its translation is CASNLGGTGEAFF.